This paragraph covers one T cell receptor (beta chain) sequence. The PCR used 60 Vbeta and 13 Jbeta primers. Assay used: immunoSEQ multiplex PCR; TCRdb lists only in-frame clones, some missing. The repertoire includes some 100,000 clones, 60% to 80% of them detected once, and around 4.9% sits in the top ten. This specimen belongs to a study of cytomegalovirus exposure and HLA in healthy donors. CDR3 length: 12 amino acids. Germline V CDR1 and CDR2: SGHDT, YYEEEE. Trimming removed 3 bases from V and 6 bases from J, with 10 bases in between. The clonotype was recovered from a man aged 50 or older in good health and CMV-seropositive. V is TRBV5-6 and J is TRBJ2-7; D call uncertain. Sequenced sample: PBMCs. DNA for the CDR3: TGTGCCAGCAGCTCCCTTAGCACCGAGCAGTACTTC. Encoded protein: CASSSLSTEQYF.